This TCR beta chain was retrieved from a study of beta chain features in type 1 diabetes. Study summary: Examined across all samples were about 110 million sorted cells. Study-level points and caveats: VDJ junctions from patients with type 1 diabetes contained fewer insertions and more deletions.

Sequencing targeted expressed TCRB transcripts, as all isolated RNA had been reverse transcribed. Measured with immunoSEQ multiplex PCR; TCRdb has only the in-frame clones, and not every one. The sample lists fewer than 350,000 clones; around a fifth were seen once. On average, the one heparinised blood draw given by each donor was around 120 mL. Germline V gene lookup returns CDR1 SEHNR and CDR2 FQNEAQ (reference sequence). This CDR3 is built from 15 residues. Germline trimming cut 0 bases from V and 12 bases from J; bases unmatched to any gene: 11. This clone was seen more than once but under ten times. Its specificity is unknown.

This sequence was found in a woman younger than 35 in good health. The J gene is TRBJ2-1, the V gene TRBV7-9, with 7 nucleotides matching TRBD1. Sequenced material: naive CD4+ T cells from blood. Here the CDR3 reads CASSLALTGSGRQFF. The DNA of the CDR3 is TGTGCCAGCAGCTTAGCGCTGACAGGGTCGGGACGGCAGTTCTTC. Combining the CDR3 with reference TRBV7-9 and TRBJ2-1 gives the whole variable domain DTGVSQNPRHKITKRGQNVTFRCDPISEHNRLYWYRQTLGQGPEFLTYFQNEAQLEKSRLLSDRFSAERPKGSFSTLEIQRTEQGDSAMYLCASSLALTGSGRQFFGPGTRLTVL.